This T cell receptor (beta chain) is drawn from a study of cytomegalovirus exposure and HLA in healthy donors. General study results and limits: Serostatus for CMV was the only available immune exposure information.

Worth noting for this clone: Its antigen is as yet unknown.

Germline V gives CDR1 MDHEN, CDR2 SYDVKM. Unmatched junction bases numbered 8, after V lost 6 bases and J lost 5 bases. This CDR3 has 15 amino acids. The PCR used 60 Vbeta and 13 Jbeta primers. Here immunoSEQ multiplex PCR was the method, and the copy in TCRdb shows in-frame clones only, minus some. The sample lists roughly 130,000 clones; approximately 85% were seen once. The genes are TRBV28 and TRBJ2-3; TRBD2 aligns across 10 bases. The receptor was derived from a male donor in good health and CMV-seropositive. The sequenced material came from PBMCs. CDR3 protein: CASRYSGGREDTQYF. In DNA, the CDR3 is TGTGCCAGCAGATATAGCGGGGGGAGGGAAGATACGCAGTATTTT.